This T cell receptor beta chain originates from a study of blood T cell repertoires in COVID-19 (dated by TCRdb to the early 2020s). General notes on the study: The collaborator samples originated in the United States, Italy and Spain and spanned the acute and convalescent phases of COVID-19. The repertoires were released in a freely available public database intended as a resource for research on the immune response to SARS-CoV-2. The sample metadata nearly always contained a de-identified subject ID, COVID-19 status, age in years and sex. The samples were drawn from two sources: the first 160 participants of the ongoing ImmuneRACE study, and 1,254 subjects contributed by 6 global collaborators. The dataset comprised deeply sampled blood TCRbeta repertoires from subjects exposed to, actively infected with, or recovered from COVID-19. Where available, HLA class I and class II types were obtained from metadata supplied by the sample provider rather than from assay-based typing. The prospective study material was composed of cDNA or gDNA derived from T cells, B-cell-depleted T cells, or PBMCs. The investigation overall reported the following: How much clinical and demographic metadata was included differed by source and by participant, and the metadata was provided uncurated.

From its cysteine to its phenylalanine, the CDR3 spans 15 amino acids. The kept DNA is CDR3 alone, 45 bases in frame from the first base. The germline V gene gives CDR1 as SGHVS and CDR2 as FQNEAQ. V loses 0 bases at its end and J loses 4 bases; junction bases beyond the gene matches: 6. Whole blood was collected in K2EDTA tubes by collaborating institutions according to the institutions' own protocols. For TCRbeta analysis, collaborators shipped samples in one of three forms: frozen whole blood, isolated PBMCs, or DNA extracted from either of those sample types. TCRbeta CDR3 regions were amplified from genomic DNA using the immunoSEQ Assay, a bias-controlled multiplex PCR. Concerning the study's data processing: The number of nucleated cells in each sample was estimated by amplification of reference gene primers within the assay. To quantify the absolute abundance of each unique TCRbeta CDR3 rearrangement, sequence reads were collapsed and filtered. For each sample, productive Simpson clonality was calculated as the square root of Simpson's diversity index across productive rearrangements. What TCRdb holds here is the immuneACCESS table cut down to in-frame rearrangements. Part of the clones is not present; checked against another copy, under half of the missing clones reflect an unresolved V gene, and the others are unexplained. V and J calls and clone size come straight from that table; D and trimming were deduced from the DNA. This sample holds about 35,000 clones; about 90% were observed only once. 10% of the sample is in the top ten clones.

As regards this clone: This receptor's antigen is unknown. Per-base quality was not reported, and no clone a single base away is much larger than it.

The TCR sequence derives from a man older than 75 with active COVID-19. Sequenced: peripheral blood. The chain joins TRBV7-8 to TRBJ2-7; TRBD2 fits 7 bases in the junction. The sequenced DNA is TGTGCCAGCAGCTTAGCGGCGACTAGCCTATACGAGCAGTACTTC. The resulting protein is CASSLAATSLYEQYF. When the CDR3 is completed using the reference TRBV7-8 and TRBJ2-7 genes on either side, the full variable domain is GAGVSQSPRYKVAKRGQDVALRCDPISGHVSLFWYQQALGQGPEFLTYFQNEAQLDKSGLPSDRFFAERPEGSVSTLKIQRTQQEDSAVYLCASSLAATSLYEQYFGPGTRLTVT.